The clone carrying this TCR beta chain showed up just a few times. The V end was cut by 4 bases, the J end by 3 bases, with 11 bases between. The CDR3 consists of 15 residues. The germline V gene encodes CDR1 SGHRS and CDR2 YFSETQ. The data stem from a study of T cells after yellow fever vaccination. MiXCR, run by TCRdb on the 5' RACE reads, gives a single entry per CDR3 protein. The table records approximately 610,000 distinct CDR3 sequences, around a sixth of them present only once. This specimen consisted of PBMCs, obtained 5 days after the first yellow fever vaccination. The sequence was collected from a man between 18 and 29 years old who received the YFV17D yellow fever vaccine. The rearrangement links TRBV5-1 to TRBJ2-6; D perhaps matches TRBD1 (5 bases). CDR3 region: CASSNTGDGANVLTF. In DNA, the CDR3 is TGCGCCAGCAGCAACACAGGTGATGGGGCCAACGTCCTGACTTTC. Together with reference TRBV5-1 and TRBJ2-6, the CDR3 gives the full variable domain: KAGVTQTPRYLIKTRGQQVTLSCSPISGHRSVSWYQQTPGQGLQFLFEYFSETQRNKGNFPGRFSGRQFSNSRSEMNVSTLELGDSALYLCASSNTGDGANVLTFGAGSRLTVL.